A single T cell receptor (beta chain) is shown here with its context. The record originates from a study of shared clonotypes between healthy human individuals. Only in-frame clones appear in the TCRdb table, and some are missing; sequencing was by immunoSEQ multiplex PCR. Of more than 2,000,000 clones listed, around 90% are singletons. This sequence originates from a man aged 18 to 30 in good health. Sequenced input: naive CD4+ T cells sorted from blood. Indicated subset: CD45RA+ positively selected.

The CDR3 sequence: CASSLDRGPPREQYF. CDR3 bases: TGTGCCAGCAGCTTGGACAGGGGGCCCCCTCGGGAGCAGTACTTC. The chain couples TRBV11-2 to TRBJ2-7, with TRBD1 matching 11 bases. CDR1 and CDR2 from the germline V gene are SGHAT and FQNNGV. The junction had 8 bases not matched to a gene; V was cut back by 3 bases and J by 7 bases. The CDR3 sequence is 15 residues long.